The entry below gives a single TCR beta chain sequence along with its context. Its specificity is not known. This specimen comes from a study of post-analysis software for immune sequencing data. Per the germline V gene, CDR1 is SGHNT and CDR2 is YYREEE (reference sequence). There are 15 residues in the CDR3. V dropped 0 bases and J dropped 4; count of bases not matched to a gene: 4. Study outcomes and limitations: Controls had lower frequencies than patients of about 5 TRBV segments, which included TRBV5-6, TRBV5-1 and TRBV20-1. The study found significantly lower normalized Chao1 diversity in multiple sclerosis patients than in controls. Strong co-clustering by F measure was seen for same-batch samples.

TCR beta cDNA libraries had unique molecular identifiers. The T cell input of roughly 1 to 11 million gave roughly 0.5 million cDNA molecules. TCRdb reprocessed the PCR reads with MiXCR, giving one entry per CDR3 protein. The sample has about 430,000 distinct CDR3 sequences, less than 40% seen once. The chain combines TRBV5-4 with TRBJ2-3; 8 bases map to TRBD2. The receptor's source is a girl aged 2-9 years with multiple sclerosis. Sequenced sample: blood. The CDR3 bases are TGTGCCAGCAGCTTGGGGCTAGCGGGTTCAGATACGCAGTATTTT. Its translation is CASSLGLAGSDTQYF.